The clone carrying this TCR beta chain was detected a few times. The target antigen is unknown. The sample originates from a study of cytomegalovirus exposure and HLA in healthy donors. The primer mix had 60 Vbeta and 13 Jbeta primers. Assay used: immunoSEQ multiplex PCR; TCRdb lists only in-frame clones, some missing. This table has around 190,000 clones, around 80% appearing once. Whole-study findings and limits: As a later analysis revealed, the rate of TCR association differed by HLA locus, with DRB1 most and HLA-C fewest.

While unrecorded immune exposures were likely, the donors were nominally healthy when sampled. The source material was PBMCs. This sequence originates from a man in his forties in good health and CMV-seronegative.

CDR3 sequence reads: CSVVRNEKLFF. CDR3 in DNA: TGCAGCGTTGTCCGTAATGAAAAACTGTTTTTT. The genes are TRBV29-1 and TRBJ1-4; no firm D call. The CDR3 loop spans 11 amino acids. Per germline, CDR1 SQVTM and CDR2 ANQGSEA. Trimming removed 4 bases at V and 4 bases at J, with 4 bases between.